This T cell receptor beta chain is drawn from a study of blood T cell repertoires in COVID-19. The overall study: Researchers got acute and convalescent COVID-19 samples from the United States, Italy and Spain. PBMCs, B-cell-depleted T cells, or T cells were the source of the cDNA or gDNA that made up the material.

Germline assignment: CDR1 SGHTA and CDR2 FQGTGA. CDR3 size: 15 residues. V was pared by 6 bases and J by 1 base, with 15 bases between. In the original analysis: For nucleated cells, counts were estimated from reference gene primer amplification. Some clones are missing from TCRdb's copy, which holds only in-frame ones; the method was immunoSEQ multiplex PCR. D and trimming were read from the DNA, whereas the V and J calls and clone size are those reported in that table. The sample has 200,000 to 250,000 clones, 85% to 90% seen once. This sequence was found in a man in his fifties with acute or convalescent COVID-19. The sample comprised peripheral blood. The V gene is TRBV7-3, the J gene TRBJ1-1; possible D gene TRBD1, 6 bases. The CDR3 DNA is TGTGCCAGCAGGGACACCGGGACACCGAACACTGAAGCTTTCTTT. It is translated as CASRDTGTPNTEAFF.